The TCR beta chain described here comes from a study of T cell responses to AZD1222 COVID-19 vaccine. Assay: immunoSEQ multiplex PCR; the TCRdb copy retains only in-frame clones and omits some. The table has fewer than 130,000 clones, more than 90% seen once; the top ten hold roughly 2%. The CDR3 runs to 13 residues. Looked up from germline, CDR1 is MDHEN and CDR2 is SYDVKM. V was shortened by 5 bases and J by 4 bases, with 11 bases between the two germline ends. Study-level points and caveats: There were vaccine-associated CD4 TCRs across spike, dominant at 160-218 and 743-854. Reportedly, nearly half of unique spike TCRs recognized epitopes outside B.1.351/B.1.1.7 mutations. At baseline, just five or six AZD1222 recipients tested seropositive. Repertoires were collected only later (after the peak T cell response had occurred).

A note on this clone: As yet, its antigen is unknown.

The sequencing used peripheral blood, collected on day 0 of AZD1222 vaccination. The sequence came from an adult in good health. This chain uses TRBV28 with TRBJ1-2, with D unclear. The CDR3: CASSPRGSYGYTF. For the CDR3, the DNA is TGTGCCAGCAGTCCCCGAGGGTCCTATGGCTACACCTTC.